This TCR beta chain came from a study of cytomegalovirus exposure and HLA in healthy donors. Study conclusions and caveats: Altogether, 150 to 200 TCR beta chains were recorded as cytomegalovirus-associated. Published work reported that the classifier diagnosed cytomegalovirus status with high specificity and sensitivity.

As regards this clone: Antigen specificity is unknown.

PCR used 60 Vbeta primers and 13 Jbeta primers. Per the original methods: An analysis that came later counted 70 million to 100 million unique TCR beta chains, approximately 9.9 million shared. The table came from immunoSEQ multiplex PCR; TCRdb's copy has only in-frame clones and leaves some out. For V, J and clone size, that table is used; D and trimming come from the DNA. The sample carries roughly 36,000 clones, around 70% recorded once. The receptor's source is a man younger than 45 in good health and CMV-seronegative. Material: PBMCs.

The CDR3 spells CASSFEDRAGGYTF. CDR3 DNA: TGTGCCAGCAGTTTCGAGGACAGGGCAGGGGGCTACACCTTC. The rearrangement uses TRBV28 and TRBJ1-2, with 8 bases matching TRBD1. Trimming removed 3 bases from V and 8 bases from J; junction bases left unmatched: 8. Per germline, CDR1 MDHEN and CDR2 SYDVKM. This CDR3 has 14 amino acids.